This T cell receptor (beta chain) was documented in a study of cytomegalovirus exposure and HLA in healthy donors. General study points: Analysis was carried out at a later point, and it linked a missense DCLRE1C variant to TCR beta V- and J-gene trimming. Data from an earlier analysis indicated that most TCR beta V segments were productive either about 87% or about 30% of the time. Specificity of a few CMV-associated chains for CMV antigens was verified in vitro.

Per the germline V gene, CDR1 is MNHNS and CDR2 is SASEGT. The CDR3 loop spans 14 amino acids. Trimming took off 3 bases at V and 3 bases at J, with 11 bases between the two ends. With regard to this clone: Its antigen is currently unknown. Other nucleotide sequences from this sample produce the same CDR3.

60 Vbeta and 13 Jbeta primers were used in PCR. Original processing notes: In a later analysis, some 10 million of tens of millions of unique beta chains occurred in at least two donors. Libraries were prepared by immunoSEQ multiplex PCR; TCRdb keeps only in-frame clonotypes and omits some of them. Clone size and the V and J calls come from that table; the DNA yielded D and trimming. The table records around 200,000 clones, around 86% of them present only once. This chain uses TRBV6-1 with TRBJ1-2; D is possibly TRBD1 (5 bases). This sequence originates from a woman between 45 and 65 years old in good health and CMV-seropositive. Specimen: PBMCs. The CDR3 spells CASSEAGGYYGYTF. The CDR3 DNA reads as TGTGCCAGCAGTGAGGCGGGGGGTTACTATGGCTACACCTTC.